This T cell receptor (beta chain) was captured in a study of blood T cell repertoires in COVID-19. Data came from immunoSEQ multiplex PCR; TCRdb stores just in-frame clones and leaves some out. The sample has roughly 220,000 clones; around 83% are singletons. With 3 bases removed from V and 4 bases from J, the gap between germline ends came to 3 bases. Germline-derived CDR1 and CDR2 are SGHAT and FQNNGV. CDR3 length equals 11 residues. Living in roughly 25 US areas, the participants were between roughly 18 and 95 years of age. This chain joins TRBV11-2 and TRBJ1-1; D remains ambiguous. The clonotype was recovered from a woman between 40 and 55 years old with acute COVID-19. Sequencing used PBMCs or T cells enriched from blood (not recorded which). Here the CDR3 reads CASSFLTEAFF. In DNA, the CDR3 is TGTGCCAGCAGCTTCCTCACTGAAGCTTTCTTT. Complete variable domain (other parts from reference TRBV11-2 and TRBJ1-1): EAGVAQSPRYKIIEKRQSVAFWCNPISGHATLYWYQQILGQGPKLLIQFQNNGVVDDSQLPKDRFSAERLKGVDSTLKIQPAKLEDSAVYLCASSFLTEAFFGQGTRLTVV.